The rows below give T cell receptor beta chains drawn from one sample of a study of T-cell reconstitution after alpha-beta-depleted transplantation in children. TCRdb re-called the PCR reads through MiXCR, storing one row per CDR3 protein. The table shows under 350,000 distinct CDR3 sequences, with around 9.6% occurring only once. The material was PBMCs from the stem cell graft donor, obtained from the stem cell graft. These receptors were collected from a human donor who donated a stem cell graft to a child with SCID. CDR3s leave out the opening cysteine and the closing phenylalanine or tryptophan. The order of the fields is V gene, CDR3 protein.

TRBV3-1,ASSPSLAGAPKNIQY
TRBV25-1,ATKPPGGAADTQY
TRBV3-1,ASSQDMAGVTDTQY
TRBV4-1,ASSQGPGIYNEQF
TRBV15,ATSRDWEKEETQY
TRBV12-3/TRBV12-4,ASSPHRSYYEQY
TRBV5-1,ASSLEGFQPQH
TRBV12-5,ASGLETGTAEAF
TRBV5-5,ASSLVLRLSGNTIY
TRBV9,ASSVGGYAEAF
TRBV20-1,SADFVEETQY
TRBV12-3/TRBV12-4,ASSSGPKLINQPQH
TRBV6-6,ASTRGTEAF
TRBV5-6,ASSLVLAGGPDTQY
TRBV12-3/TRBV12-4,ASSPVTVGQF
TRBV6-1,ASSEVGPDF
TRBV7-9,ASSFEGRGGQPQH